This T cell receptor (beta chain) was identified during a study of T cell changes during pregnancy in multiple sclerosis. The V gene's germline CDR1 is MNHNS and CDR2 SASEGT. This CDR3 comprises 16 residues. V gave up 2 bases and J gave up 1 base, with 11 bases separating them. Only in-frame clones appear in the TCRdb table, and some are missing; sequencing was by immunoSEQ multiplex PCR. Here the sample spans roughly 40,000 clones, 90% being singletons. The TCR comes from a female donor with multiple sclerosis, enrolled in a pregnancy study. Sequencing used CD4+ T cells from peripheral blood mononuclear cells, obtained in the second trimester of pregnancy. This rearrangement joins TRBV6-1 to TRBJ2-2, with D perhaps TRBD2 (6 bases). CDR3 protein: CASSERRGQNTGELFF. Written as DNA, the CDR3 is TGTGCCAGCAGTGAAAGGAGGGGTCAGAACACCGGGGAGCTGTTTTTT.